The 29 T cell receptor beta chains listed next were all sequenced from one sample in a study of metastatic and nonmetastatic thyroid tumors. MiXCR reprocessed the PCR reads for TCRdb. The sample shows about 93,000 clones, approximately 11% of them seen only once. Each patient went into thyroid surgery without having received any treatment. What was sequenced was blood. The receptors here all came from a female donor with papillary thyroid cancer or a benign thyroid nodule (not recorded which). Some clones in this sample may be carry-over from other donors' samples.

Many counts were recorded for this clone. The genes are TRBV6-2 or TRBV6-3 and TRBJ1-5; 9 bases are a match to TRBD1. The CDR3 runs 16 residues. Germline V gene sequence: CDR1 MNHEY, CDR2 SVGEGT. V lost 0 bases to trimming and J lost 5 bases; unmatched junction nucleotides: 5. The chain's CDR3 is CASSYSYRGRHQPQHF. CDR3 in DNA: TGTGCCAGCAGTTACTCATACAGGGGGCGACATCAGCCCCAGCATTTT.

This clone occurred many times. The chain links TRBV9 to TRBJ1-5, with a possible D match to TRBD1 (5 bases). This CDR3 has 15 residues. Germline loops: CDR1 SGDLS, CDR2 YYNGEE. V lost 0 bases and J lost 6, with 13 bases in between. The CDR3 nucleotides read TGTGCCAGCAGCGTAGGACAGAGCACGACTCAGCCCCAGCATTTT. Encoded protein: CASSVGQSTTQPQHF. The variable domain in full, with the rest retrieved from reference TRBV9 and TRBJ1-5, is DSGVTQTPKHLITATGQRVTLRCSPRSGDLSVYWYQQSLDQGLQFLIQYYNGEERAKGNILERFSAQQFPDLHSELNLSSLELGDSALYFCASSVGQSTTQPQHFGDGTRLSIL.

The sample holds many counts of this clone. The chain has TRBV6-1 and TRBJ2-4; either TRBD1 or TRBD2 may fit D (5 bases each). CDR1 and CDR2 from the germline V gene are MNHNS and SASEGT. The CDR3 is 14 residues long. Trimming removed 6 bases at V and 2 bases at J, with 11 bases between. CDR3 loop: CASRLRGSKNIQYF. In DNA, the CDR3 is TGTGCCAGCAGATTGAGGGGTTCCAAAAACATTCAGTACTTC.

This clone showed up many times. The CDR3 nucleotides read TGTGCCAGCTCGGGACTAGCGGGACCCTACGAGCAGTACTTC. Protein sequence: CASSGLAGPYEQYF. The chain employs TRBV18 and TRBJ2-7; 13 bases fit TRBD2. Unmatched junction bases numbered 1, after V lost 6 bases and J lost 2 bases. The CDR3 is made up of 14 amino acids. Germline V gene sequence: CDR1 KGHSH, CDR2 LQKENI.

This clone was picked up many times. The rearrangement uses TRBV4-3 and TRBJ2-7; maybe TRBD1 (5 bases). Germline V gene sequence: CDR1 LGHNA, CDR2 YSLEER. Between the trimmed V and J ends, which lost 0 bases and 9 bases, there was a span of 24 bases. CDR3 length: 17 amino acids. In DNA form, the CDR3 reads TGCGCCAGCAGCCAAGAGGCCTGGGCAGGGAAACTATCCGGGCAGTACTTC. Its protein product is CASSQEAWAGKLSGQYF.

This clone has a count of ten or more. This chain joins TRBV7-2 and TRBJ2-7, with D tentatively TRBD1 (6 bases). CDR1 SGHTA and CDR2 FQGNSA come from the germline V gene. The CDR3 spans 14 residues. V was trimmed by 5 bases and J by 0 bases, leaving 11 bases between them. The chain's CDR3 is CASSPDRFSYEQYF. CDR3 in DNA: TGTGCCAGCAGCCCGGACAGATTCTCCTACGAGCAGTACTTC.

The table lists this clone with many counts. The gene calls are TRBV9 and TRBJ2-3; 8 nucleotides agree with TRBD2. Germline values: CDR1 SGDLS, CDR2 YYNGEE. The CDR3 runs 16 residues. V was pared by 2 bases and J by 3 bases, with 8 bases of the junction left unmatched. CDR3 amino acids: CASSVQAGAGTDTQYF. The CDR3 DNA sequence: TGTGCCAGCAGCGTGCAAGCGGGAGCGGGAACAGATACGCAGTATTTT.

This clone was picked up many times. The chain uses TRBV6-4 and TRBJ2-3; TRBD1 agrees at 8 bases. V was pared by 1 base and J by 5 bases, with 8 bases of the junction left unmatched. The CDR3 spans 16 residues. Looked up from germline, CDR1 is MRHNA and CDR2 is SNTAGT. CDR3: CASSDFGQGRQDTQYF. The CDR3 DNA is TGTGCCAGCAGTGACTTCGGACAGGGTCGGCAAGATACGCAGTATTTT.

Ten or more counts support this clone. The chain recombines TRBV11-2 with TRBJ1-1; D is perhaps TRBD1 (5 bases). V lost 1 base to trimming and J lost 1 base, with 13 bases between them. The CDR3 is 16 residues long. CDR1 and CDR2 (germline): SGHAT, FQNNGV. Written as DNA, the CDR3 is TGTGCCAGCAGCTTAGTAATGCTGGGGGGGAACACTGAAGCTTTCTTT. Translated, it gives CASSLVMLGGNTEAFF.

V and J are TRBV20-1 and TRBJ2-1; a weak D match, TRBD1 (5 bases). The CDR3 has 14 amino acids. Germline CDR1 reads DFQATT; CDR2 reads SNEGSKA (reference sequence). V lost 6 bases and J lost 7, with 19 bases in between. The CDR3 bases are TGCAGTGCGAGACGGACAAGCCACTTAAATGAGCAGTTCTTC. Translated, it gives CSARRTSHLNEQFF.

Points on this clone: A single base separates this from a much larger clone, so it may be a read error. Other nucleotide sequences in the sample specify the same CDR3. J is TRBJ1-2 and V is TRBV10-3; D ambiguous. Trimming stripped 10 bases from V and 7 bases from J, with 22 bases between. This CDR3 region has 14 residues. In germline, CDR1 is ENHRY, CDR2 SYGVKD. DNA of the CDR3: TGTGCCACACGTGACGAACACCTGCCTTTTGGCTACACCTTC. It yields the protein CATRDEHLPFGYTF.

This chain connects TRBV30 to TRBJ1-2; D possibly corresponds to TRBD1 (5 bases). The V gene's germline CDR1 is GTSNPN and CDR2 SVGIG (reference sequence). V was trimmed by 2 bases and J by 8 bases, leaving 9 bases between them. The CDR3 contains 11 residues. This chain's CDR3 is CAWSPGAGYTF. The CDR3 nucleotides are TGTGCCTGGAGTCCCGGGGCCGGCTACACCTTC.

This clone was observed a few times. The CDR3 DNA sequence: TGTGCCAGCACCCCCCTCAAGGGAGTGATCTACGAGCAGTACTTC. The encoded protein is CASTPLKGVIYEQYF. The V call is TRBV28, the J call TRBJ2-7, with D maybe TRBD2 (5 bases). The germline gives CDR1 MDHEN, CDR2 SYDVKM. V lost 7 bases, J lost 3 bases, and 19 bases lay in between. This CDR3 has 15 amino acids. Supplemented by reference TRBV28 and TRBJ2-7, the full variable domain reads DVKVTQSSRYLVKRTGEKVFLECVQDMDHENMFWYRQDPGLGLRLIYFSYDVKMKEKGDIPEGYSVSREKKERFSLILESASTNQTSMYLCASTPLKGVIYEQYFGPGTRLTVT.

Many counts were recorded for this clone. The rearrangement links TRBV4-1 to TRBJ2-5, with D unresolved. The V and J ends lost 4 bases and 2 bases respectively, with 20 bases between them. The CDR3 contains 17 residues. Germline CDR1 is MGHRA and CDR2 is YSYEKL. The CDR3 region has the DNA TGCGCCAGCAGCCCGCGGTTTCTCGGGTTGGAACAAGAGACCCAGTACTTC. Translation gives CASSPRFLGLEQETQYF.

This chain connects TRBV20-1 to TRBJ2-7, with 7 bases that match TRBD1. The CDR3 has 18 amino acids. CDR1 and CDR2 (germline): DFQATT, SNEGSKA (reference sequence). With 4 bases clipped from V and 6 bases from J, the junction kept 24 bases outside the gene matches. The CDR3 bases are TGCAGTGCTACCCTCTCCAGACAGGGTAACCAGATTCAGATCGAGCAGTACTTC. Encoded protein: CSATLSRQGNQIQIEQYF.

This clone was detected ten times or more. The V call is TRBV6-2 or TRBV6-3, the J call TRBJ2-1, with unresolved D. CDR3 length: 16 residues. The germline V gene encodes CDR1 MNHEY and CDR2 SVGEGT. V was cut by 0 bases and J by 7 bases, with 16 bases left in between. The CDR3 sequence is CASSYSQTRISNEQFF. The CDR3 region has the DNA TGTGCCAGCAGTTACTCGCAAACAAGGATAAGTAATGAGCAGTTCTTC.

The table lists this clone with many counts. V is TRBV19 and J is TRBJ2-2; D unresolved. The V end was cut by 3 bases, the J end by 6 bases, with 11 bases between. Germline V gives CDR1 LNHDA, CDR2 SQIVND (reference sequence). The CDR3 contains 14 residues. CDR3 amino acids: CASSILDLSGELFF. DNA of the CDR3: TGTGCCAGTAGTATTTTGGATCTGTCCGGGGAGCTGTTTTTT.

This clone was recorded at least ten times. V is TRBV5-1 and J is TRBJ2-3, with 7 bases that match TRBD1. This CDR3 is 16 amino acids long. Germline values: CDR1 SGHRS, CDR2 YFSETQ. Trimming at V came to 0 bases and at J to 2 bases, leaving 6 bases not matched to a gene. CDR3 amino acids: CASSLVGGQPTDTQYF. CDR3 sequence (DNA): TGCGCCAGCAGCTTGGTTGGGGGACAGCCCACAGATACGCAGTATTTT. Full variable domain (outside the CDR3, taken from reference TRBV5-1 and TRBJ2-3): KAGVTQTPRYLIKTRGQQVTLSCSPISGHRSVSWYQQTPGQGLQFLFEYFSETQRNKGNFPGRFSGRQFSNSRSEMNVSTLELGDSALYLCASSLVGGQPTDTQYFGPGTRLTVL.

This clone was seen many times. The chain combines TRBV28 with TRBJ1-6, with 8 bases that match TRBD1. The CDR3 spans 16 residues. Germline values: CDR1 MDHEN, CDR2 SYDVKM. Trimming cost V 4 bases and J 10 bases; bases outside gene matches: 12. CDR3 sequence reads: CASSSRLGQGSSPLHF. The CDR3 DNA reads TGTGCCAGCAGTTCCCGACTAGGACAGGGTTCATCACCCCTCCACTTT.

The chain is built from TRBV6-1 and TRBJ2-1; D is perhaps TRBD2 (5 bases). V was clipped by 7 bases and J by 13 bases, with 20 bases between them. Per the germline V gene, CDR1 is MNHNS and CDR2 is SASEGT. This CDR3 has 13 residues. The CDR3 DNA is TGTGCCAGCACCGACCCAGCGAGGACTGATCAGTTCTTC. Its protein product is CASTDPARTDQFF.

This clone was seen just once. The chain uses TRBV11-2 and TRBJ1-6; D call uncertain. Germline-derived CDR1 and CDR2 are SGHAT and FQNNGV. V lost 5 bases and J lost 9, with 11 bases in between. CDR3 size: 13 residues. CDR3 nucleotides: TGTGCCAGCAGCCACTCAGGATCTTCACCCCTCCACTTT. It encodes CASSHSGSSPLHF.

There are many counts of this clone. The chain links TRBV19 to TRBJ2-1; TRBD2 agrees at 7 bases. With V trimmed by 2 bases and J by 3 bases, 7 bases remained unmatched. The CDR3 is 16 residues long. Germline lookup yields CDR1 LNHDA and CDR2 SQIVND (reference sequence). This chain's CDR3 is CASSIRLAARYNEQFF. In DNA form, the CDR3 reads TGTGCCAGTAGTATAAGGCTAGCGGCCCGCTACAATGAGCAGTTCTTC. Combining the CDR3 with reference TRBV19 and TRBJ2-1 gives the whole variable domain DGGITQSPKYLFRKEGQNVTLSCEQNLNHDAMYWYRQDPGQGLRLIYYSQIVNDFQKGDIAEGYSVSREKKESFPLTVTSAQKNPTAFYLCASSIRLAARYNEQFFGPGTRLTVL.

This clone has just a few counts. One base away lies a much larger clone, so this may be a sequencing read error. The gene calls are TRBV24-1 and TRBJ2-1; TRBD1 or TRBD2 may be the D gene (5 bases each). The length of the CDR3 is 11 residues. Germline CDR1 and CDR2: KGHDR and SFDVKD. CDR3 in DNA: TGTACCACCAGTTGGGGGAATGAGCAGTTCTTC. Its translation is CTTSWGNEQFF.

The table lists this clone with many counts. V and J are TRBV7-9 and TRBJ2-7; maybe TRBD2 (7 bases). This CDR3 spans 15 amino acids. CDR1 is SEHNR and CDR2 is FQNEAQ in the germline V gene (reference sequence). V lost 1 base to trimming and J lost 4 bases, with 14 bases between them. Here the CDR3 DNA reads TGTGCCAGCAGCTTAGTGGGGGGGCCCAAGTACGAGCAGTACTTC. Translation: CASSLVGGPKYEQYF.

Many counts were recorded for this clone. The J gene is TRBJ1-1, the V gene TRBV9, with TRBD1 matching 8 bases. Germline V gene data show CDR1 as SGDLS and CDR2 as YYNGEE. The V gene end was trimmed by 0 bases and the J gene end by 8 bases; junction bases not matched to a gene: 6. The CDR3 sequence is 14 residues long. CDR3 residues: CASSVAPRTGEAFF. The DNA of the CDR3 is TGTGCCAGCAGCGTAGCTCCGAGGACAGGGGAAGCTTTCTTT. Based on the CDR3 plus reference TRBV9 and TRBJ1-1, the full variable domain is DSGVTQTPKHLITATGQRVTLRCSPRSGDLSVYWYQQSLDQGLQFLIQYYNGEERAKGNILERFSAQQFPDLHSELNLSSLELGDSALYFCASSVAPRTGEAFFGQGTRLTVV.

This clone occurred many times. The chain carries TRBV4-1 and TRBJ2-7; D is undetermined. The CDR3 contains 15 residues. Between the trimmed V and J ends, which lost 1 base and 4 bases, there was a span of 14 bases. Germline assignment: CDR1 MGHRA and CDR2 YSYEKL. CDR3 residues: CASSQGTLNQYEQYF. The CDR3 nucleotides read TGCGCCAGCAGCCAAGGAACATTAAACCAATACGAGCAGTACTTC.

The table lists this clone with many counts. This rearrangement joins TRBV29-1 to TRBJ2-1, with D unresolved. This CDR3 contains 13 residues. V was trimmed by 0 bases and J by 8 bases, leaving 11 bases between them. The V gene's germline CDR1 is SQVTM and CDR2 ANQGSEA. CDR3 DNA: TGCAGCGTTGAAGATAACAGCCCACATGAGCAGTTCTTC. This sequence encodes CSVEDNSPHEQFF.

The table lists this clone with many counts. The J gene is TRBJ2-3, the V gene TRBV7-2; 8 bases are a match to TRBD1. Germline V gene data show CDR1 as SGHTA and CDR2 as FQGNSA. This CDR3 has 16 residues. Losses at the gene ends were 7 bases for V and 0 bases for J; bases not matched to a gene: 9. CDR3 bases: TGTGCCAGCACCGGACAGGGAGTTAGGAGCACAGATACGCAGTATTTT. This gives the protein CASTGQGVRSTDTQYF.

In this sample, this clone turned up many times. This chain connects TRBV19 to TRBJ2-3; D is perhaps TRBD2 (6 bases). Germline V gene lookup returns CDR1 LNHDA and CDR2 SQIVND (reference sequence). This CDR3 comprises 14 residues. Trimming left V 4 bases short and J 2 bases short, with 10 bases between. In DNA, the CDR3 is TGTGCCAGTAGTAATGCGGGATCCACAGATACGCAGTATTTT. It is translated as CASSNAGSTDTQYF.